This entry is about one TCR beta chain. Its matching antigen is unknown. The data derive from a study of monozygotic twins with inflammatory bowel disease. Study-wide findings and caveats: TCRbeta inverse Simpson diversity was decreased in IBD patients versus healthy co-twins.

The CDR3 is made up of 15 amino acids. CDR1 and CDR2 from the germline V gene are SGHTA and FQGNSA. With the 5' RACE reads reprocessed, TCRdb shows one record per CDR3 protein and no DNA. Its table lists about 330,000 distinct CDR3 sequences. The TCR sequence derives from a human donor with ulcerative colitis or Crohn's disease, or a healthy co-twin of an affected twin (not recorded which). The chain recombines TRBV7-2 with TRBJ2-7; TCRdb outputs TRBD2, but without DNA this stays unchecked. The specimen sequenced was blood. The CDR3: CASSLVTSGGYEQYF.